Listed below are T cell receptor beta chains from one sample, sequenced in a study of T cells in Graves' hyperthyroidism and ophthalmopathy. TCRdb re-called the multiplex PCR reads with MiXCR, one entry per CDR3 protein. The sample contains some 420,000 distinct CDR3 sequences, roughly 15% of which appear only once. What was sequenced was blood. These receptors originate from a woman in her late teens or twenties with Graves' hyperthyroidism. The CDR3 runs from the conserved cysteine through the conserved F or W. D genes are given only for firm matches. A row's size may be missing; if present it is once, few, many or a size class.

clone_size: many; v_call: TRBV7-2; j_call: TRBJ1-2; cdr3_length: 14; d_call: TRBD1; cdr3_aa: CASSPGGLSYGYTF; cdr3_nt: TGTGCCAGCAGCCCAGGGGGCCTTAGCTATGGCTACACCTTC
clone_size: few; v_call: TRBV11-3; j_call: TRBJ2-1; cdr3_length: 13; d_call: -; cdr3_aa: CASSPGAGDEQFF; cdr3_nt: TGTGCCAGCAGCCCCGGGGCCGGGGATGAGCAGTTCTTC
clone_size: many; v_call: TRBV18; j_call: TRBJ1-1; cdr3_length: 15; d_call: TRBD1; cdr3_aa: CASSLATGVNTEAFF; cdr3_nt: TGTGCCAGCTCACTAGCGACAGGGGTGAACACTGAAGCTTTCTTT
clone_size: few; v_call: TRBV9; j_call: TRBJ1-1; cdr3_length: 14; d_call: TRBD1; cdr3_aa: CASSPGTGSTEAFF; cdr3_nt: TGTGCCAGCAGCCCGGGGACAGGATCCACTGAAGCTTTCTTT
clone_size: few; v_call: TRBV19; j_call: TRBJ2-1; cdr3_length: 15; d_call: -; cdr3_aa: CASSKTGSSYNEQFF; cdr3_nt: TGTGCCAGTAGTAAAACAGGGAGCTCCTACAATGAGCAGTTCTTC
clone_size: many; v_call: TRBV30; j_call: TRBJ1-2; cdr3_length: 14; d_call: -; cdr3_aa: CAWSVNPDTYGYTF; cdr3_nt: TGTGCCTGGAGTGTAAATCCAGATACCTATGGCTACACCTTC
clone_size: many; v_call: TRBV7-3; j_call: TRBJ2-1; cdr3_length: 16; d_call: TRBD2; cdr3_aa: CASSSELLAGVNEQFF; cdr3_nt: TGTGCCAGCAGCTCCGAACTACTAGCGGGAGTCAATGAGCAGTTCTTC
clone_size: few; v_call: TRBV7-9; j_call: TRBJ2-1; cdr3_length: 18; d_call: TRBD2; cdr3_aa: CASSLEGAGGLSYNEQFF; cdr3_nt: TGTGCCAGCAGCTTAGAAGGGGCGGGAGGCCTCTCCTACAATGAGCAGTTCTTC
clone_size: many; v_call: TRBV6-5; j_call: TRBJ2-7; cdr3_length: 16; d_call: -; cdr3_aa: CASSYSAPGQVYEQYF; cdr3_nt: TGTGCCAGCAGTTACTCGGCCCCTGGTCAGGTCTACGAGCAGTACTTC
clone_size: -; v_call: TRBV20-1; j_call: TRBJ1-2; cdr3_length: 16; d_call: -; cdr3_aa: CSASGRWVGTNYGYTF; cdr3_nt: TGCAGTGCTAGCGGGCGGTGGGTAGGAACTAACTATGGCTACACCTTC
clone_size: -; v_call: TRBV28; j_call: TRBJ1-1; cdr3_length: 15; d_call: TRBD1; cdr3_aa: CASGWGTGENTEAFF; cdr3_nt: TGTGCCAGCGGTTGGGGGACAGGGGAGAACACTGAAGCTTTCTTT
clone_size: -; v_call: TRBV10-2; j_call: TRBJ2-7; cdr3_length: 13; d_call: -; cdr3_aa: CASAASLIYEQYF; cdr3_nt: TGCGCCAGCGCTGCCTCACTGATCTACGAGCAGTACTTC
clone_size: -; v_call: TRBV10-3; j_call: TRBJ2-5; cdr3_length: 19; d_call: TRBD2; cdr3_aa: CAICESRDLSGKGGETQYF; cdr3_nt: TGTGCCATCTGTGAGTCCCGCGACCTTAGCGGGAAGGGTGGTGAGACCCAGTACTTC
clone_size: -; v_call: TRBV4-3; j_call: TRBJ2-7; cdr3_length: 16; d_call: -; cdr3_aa: CASSRSRAASSYEQYF; cdr3_nt: TGCGCCAGCAGCCGCAGCCGGGCGGCCAGCTCCTACGAGCAGTACTTC
clone_size: -; v_call: TRBV7-3; j_call: TRBJ2-3; cdr3_length: 15; d_call: TRBD2; cdr3_aa: CASAVSGRPSDTQYF; cdr3_nt: TGTGCCAGTGCCGTTAGCGGGAGGCCGTCAGATACGCAGTATTTT
clone_size: many; v_call: TRBV7-9; j_call: TRBJ1-1; cdr3_length: 13; d_call: -; cdr3_aa: CASSLTKRAEAFF; cdr3_nt: TGTGCCAGCAGCCTCACAAAGCGGGCTGAAGCTTTCTTT
clone_size: -; v_call: TRBV9; j_call: TRBJ2-3; cdr3_length: 16; d_call: -; cdr3_aa: CASSVDTGAVSDTQYF; cdr3_nt: TGTGCCAGCAGCGTAGATACGGGAGCAGTCTCGGATACGCAGTATTTT
clone_size: many; v_call: TRBV18; j_call: TRBJ2-2; cdr3_length: 16; d_call: -; cdr3_aa: CASSPIQSGNTGELFF; cdr3_nt: TGTGCCAGCTCACCAATTCAGTCGGGTAACACCGGGGAGCTGTTTTTT
clone_size: -; v_call: TRBV6-1; j_call: TRBJ2-7; cdr3_length: 14; d_call: -; cdr3_aa: CASSLSGGTEEQYF; cdr3_nt: TGTGCCAGCAGCCTCTCGGGCGGGACAGAAGAGCAGTACTTC
clone_size: few; v_call: TRBV5-4; j_call: TRBJ1-1; cdr3_length: 17; d_call: -; cdr3_aa: CASSFFGGPRSNTEAFF; cdr3_nt: TGTGCCAGCAGCTTTTTCGGCGGGCCAAGGTCGAACACTGAAGCTTTCTTT
clone_size: few; v_call: TRBV9; j_call: TRBJ2-3; cdr3_length: 15; d_call: TRBD2; cdr3_aa: CASTLSGSDSDTQYF; cdr3_nt: TGTGCCAGCACCCTTAGCGGGAGTGATTCAGATACGCAGTATTTT
clone_size: -; v_call: TRBV25-1; j_call: TRBJ1-1; cdr3_length: 14; d_call: -; cdr3_aa: CASSGGDGFTEAFF; cdr3_nt: TGTGCCAGCAGTGGAGGGGACGGCTTCACTGAAGCTTTCTTT
clone_size: many; v_call: TRBV20-1; j_call: TRBJ1-2; cdr3_length: 13; d_call: -; cdr3_aa: CSATKDSDLGYTF; cdr3_nt: TGCAGTGCGACCAAGGACAGTGACTTGGGCTACACCTTC
clone_size: many; v_call: TRBV12-3/TRBV12-4; j_call: TRBJ2-1; cdr3_length: 15; d_call: TRBD2; cdr3_aa: CASSPSPSGYNEQFF; cdr3_nt: TGTGCCAGCAGCCCCAGCCCTAGCGGGTACAATGAGCAGTTCTTC
clone_size: -; v_call: TRBV5-1; j_call: TRBJ2-2; cdr3_length: 15; d_call: -; cdr3_aa: CASREGSGYTGELFF; cdr3_nt: TGCGCCAGCAGAGAAGGTAGCGGATACACCGGGGAGCTGTTTTTT
clone_size: many; v_call: TRBV18; j_call: TRBJ2-7; cdr3_length: 13; d_call: -; cdr3_aa: CASSQNVRVGQYF; cdr3_nt: TGTGCCAGCTCCCAAAACGTCCGGGTCGGGCAGTACTTC
clone_size: -; v_call: TRBV6-2/TRBV6-3; j_call: TRBJ2-3; cdr3_length: 17; d_call: TRBD1; cdr3_aa: CASSYPQGAFGTDTQYF; cdr3_nt: TGTGCCAGCAGTTACCCGCAGGGGGCATTCGGCACAGATACGCAGTATTTT
clone_size: -; v_call: TRBV7-2; j_call: TRBJ2-7; cdr3_length: 11; d_call: TRBD2; cdr3_aa: CATEAGGEQYF; cdr3_nt: TGTGCCACCGAGGCGGGGGGGGAGCAGTACTTC
clone_size: many; v_call: TRBV7-2; j_call: TRBJ1-1; cdr3_length: 15; d_call: TRBD1; cdr3_aa: CASSLGGTANTEAFF; cdr3_nt: TGTGCCAGCAGCCTCGGCGGGACAGCCAACACTGAAGCTTTCTTT
clone_size: many; v_call: TRBV19; j_call: TRBJ1-1; cdr3_length: 13; d_call: -; cdr3_aa: CASKGSVSTEAFF; cdr3_nt: TGTGCCAGTAAAGGGTCGGTAAGCACTGAAGCTTTCTTT
clone_size: many; v_call: TRBV29-1; j_call: TRBJ2-3; cdr3_length: 14; d_call: TRBD1; cdr3_aa: CSVSDRDGTDTQYF; cdr3_nt: TGCAGCGTTTCGGACAGGGACGGCACAGATACGCAGTATTTT
clone_size: many; v_call: TRBV7-3; j_call: TRBJ1-1; cdr3_length: 15; d_call: -; cdr3_aa: CASSLTPDSNTEAFF; cdr3_nt: TGTGCCAGCAGCTTAACACCCGATTCGAACACTGAAGCTTTCTTT
clone_size: many; v_call: TRBV6-2/TRBV6-3; j_call: TRBJ2-1; cdr3_length: 13; d_call: -; cdr3_aa: CASEETAYNEQFF; cdr3_nt: TGTGCCAGTGAGGAGACAGCCTACAATGAGCAGTTCTTC
clone_size: many; v_call: TRBV5-1; j_call: TRBJ2-7; cdr3_length: 15; d_call: -; cdr3_aa: CASSLEGRKIDEQYF; cdr3_nt: TGCGCCAGCAGCTTGGAAGGACGGAAAATAGACGAGCAGTACTTC
clone_size: -; v_call: TRBV25-1; j_call: TRBJ1-1; cdr3_length: 14; d_call: -; cdr3_aa: CASRQQGESTEAFF; cdr3_nt: TGTGCCAGCAGACAACAGGGAGAGAGCACTGAAGCTTTCTTT
clone_size: many; v_call: TRBV28; j_call: TRBJ2-1; cdr3_length: 17; d_call: TRBD2; cdr3_aa: CASSLSGGGRARGEQFF; cdr3_nt: TGTGCCAGCAGTTTATCCGGAGGCGGGAGGGCCCGCGGTGAGCAGTTCTTC
clone_size: many; v_call: TRBV7-9; j_call: TRBJ2-2; cdr3_length: 15; d_call: TRBD2; cdr3_aa: CASSLAAGRTGELFF; cdr3_nt: TGTGCCAGCAGCTTAGCGGCCGGGAGGACCGGGGAGCTGTTTTTT
clone_size: many; v_call: TRBV2; j_call: TRBJ2-3; cdr3_length: 15; d_call: TRBD1; cdr3_aa: CASSGETGGPDTQYF; cdr3_nt: TGTGCCAGCAGTGGCGAAACAGGGGGCCCAGATACGCAGTATTTT
clone_size: many; v_call: TRBV20-1; j_call: TRBJ2-1; cdr3_length: 16; d_call: TRBD2; cdr3_aa: CSANPRASGSYNEQFF; cdr3_nt: TGCAGTGCTAACCCCCGCGCTAGCGGTTCCTACAATGAGCAGTTCTTC
clone_size: many; v_call: TRBV20-1; j_call: TRBJ1-2; cdr3_length: 15; d_call: -; cdr3_aa: CSARDYGSSIYGYTF; cdr3_nt: TGCAGTGCTAGAGATTACGGCAGTTCTATCTATGGCTACACCTTC
clone_size: -; v_call: TRBV5-1; j_call: TRBJ2-1; cdr3_length: 16; d_call: TRBD1; cdr3_aa: CASIPGTGSSYNEQFF; cdr3_nt: TGCGCCAGCATACCCGGGACAGGGAGCTCCTACAATGAGCAGTTCTTC
clone_size: few; v_call: TRBV5-1; j_call: TRBJ2-1; cdr3_length: 14; d_call: TRBD1; cdr3_aa: CASSLRTGDSEQFF; cdr3_nt: TGCGCCAGCAGCTTGAGGACAGGGGATAGTGAGCAGTTCTTC
clone_size: many; v_call: TRBV19; j_call: TRBJ2-5; cdr3_length: 13; d_call: -; cdr3_aa: CASSIEWGKTQYF; cdr3_nt: TGTGCCAGTAGTATCGAGTGGGGAAAGACCCAGTACTTC